This T cell receptor (beta chain) appears in the sequencing data of a study of blood T cell repertoires in COVID-19. Across the whole study: The analysed material was cDNA or gDNA that came from T cells, B-cell-depleted T cells, or PBMCs.

In the original processing: Quantification of nucleated cells was approximated via reference gene primer amplification. Sequencing used immunoSEQ multiplex PCR; TCRdb keeps in-frame clones, though not all of them. For V, J and clone size, that table is used; D and trimming come from the DNA. Among 60,000 to 70,000 clones listed, around 90% were seen once. CDR3 length: 15 amino acids. Losses at the gene ends were 1 base for V and 4 bases for J; bases not matched to a gene: 4. Germline assignment: CDR1 SGHDN and CDR2 FVKESK. Sequenced sample: peripheral blood. The sequence was obtained from a human donor with active COVID-19. The donor label of this sample is uncertain. The V and J genes are TRBV14 and TRBJ2-3; 8 bases fit TRBD1. The CDR3 is CASSQADRVADTQYF. CDR3 DNA sequence: TGTGCCAGCAGCCAAGCGGACAGGGTTGCAGATACGCAGTATTTT.